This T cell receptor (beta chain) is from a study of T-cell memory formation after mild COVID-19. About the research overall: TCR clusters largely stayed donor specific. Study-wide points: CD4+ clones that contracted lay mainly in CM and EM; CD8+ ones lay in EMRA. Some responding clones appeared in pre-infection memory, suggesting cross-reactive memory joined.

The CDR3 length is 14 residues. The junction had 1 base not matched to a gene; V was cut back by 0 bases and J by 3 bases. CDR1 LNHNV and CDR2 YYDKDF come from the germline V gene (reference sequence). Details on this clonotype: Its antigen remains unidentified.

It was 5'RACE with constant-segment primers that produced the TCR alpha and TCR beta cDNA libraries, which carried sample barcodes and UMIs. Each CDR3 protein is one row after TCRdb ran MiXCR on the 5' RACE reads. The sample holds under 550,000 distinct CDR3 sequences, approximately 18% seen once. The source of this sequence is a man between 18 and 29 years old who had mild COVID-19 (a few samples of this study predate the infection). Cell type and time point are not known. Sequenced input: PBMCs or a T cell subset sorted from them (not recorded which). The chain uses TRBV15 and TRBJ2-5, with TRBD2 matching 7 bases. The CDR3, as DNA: TGTGCCACCAGCAGAGATCGGGGGGAAGAGACCCAGTACTTC. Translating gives CATSRDRGEETQYF.